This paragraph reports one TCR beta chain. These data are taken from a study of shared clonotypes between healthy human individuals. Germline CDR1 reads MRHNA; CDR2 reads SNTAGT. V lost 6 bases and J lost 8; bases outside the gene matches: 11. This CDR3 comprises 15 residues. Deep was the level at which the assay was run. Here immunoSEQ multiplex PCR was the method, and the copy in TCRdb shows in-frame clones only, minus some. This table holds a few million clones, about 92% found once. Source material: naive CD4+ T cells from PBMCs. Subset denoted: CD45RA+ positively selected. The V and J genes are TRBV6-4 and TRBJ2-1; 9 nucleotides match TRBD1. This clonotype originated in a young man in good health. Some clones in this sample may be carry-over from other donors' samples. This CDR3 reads CASSRLGQGIDEQFF. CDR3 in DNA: TGTGCCAGCAGCCGCCTAGGACAGGGGATTGATGAGCAGTTCTTC.